A single sample is the source of the 19 T cell receptor beta chains below, sequenced in a study of PD-1 blockade in classical Hodgkin lymphoma. Autologous stem cell transplantation was followed by relapse in every patient, and brentuximab vedotin exposure varied. Libraries were prepared by immunoSEQ multiplex PCR; TCRdb keeps only in-frame clonotypes and omits some of them. Found here are 90,000 or so clones, over 90% of them singletons; the top ten hold 2.6%. Material: peripheral blood mononuclear cells (PBMCs), obtained before the second cycle of nivolumab. The source of these receptors is a human donor with classical Hodgkin lymphoma.

In this sample, this clone turned up once. This chain connects TRBV6-5 to TRBJ1-3, with a weak D call TRBD1 (5 bases). The germline V and J ends were trimmed by 7 bases and 7 bases, with 14 bases remaining between them. The CDR3 loop spans 13 amino acids. Germline CDR1 reads MNHEY; CDR2 reads SVGAGI. The DNA of the CDR3 is TGTGCCAGCACTTTCGTCCAGGGCAACACCATATATTTT. Its translation: CASTFVQGNTIYF.

This CDR3 is CASSYSSSGKNIQYF. DNA for the CDR3: TGTGCCAGCAGTTACTCGTCTAGCGGCAAAAACATTCAGTACTTC. The chain uses TRBV6-5 and TRBJ2-4; 7 positions agree with TRBD2. V shed 0 bases, J shed 3 bases, and the junction held 2 bases outside the gene matches. The germline CDR1 and CDR2 sequences are MNHEY and SVGAGI. The CDR3 is made up of 15 amino acids.

This clone was recorded once. This chain links TRBV5-6 with TRBJ1-6, with 8 bases that match TRBD1. The V segment lost 0 bases and the J segment 9 bases; nucleotides outside the gene matches: 8. Germline values: CDR1 SGHDT, CDR2 YYEEEE. The CDR3 sequence is 16 residues long. CDR3 loop: CASSLGTGRRVSPLHF. In DNA form, the CDR3 reads TGTGCCAGCAGCTTGGGGACAGGGCGAAGGGTTTCACCCCTCCACTTT.

The chain joins TRBV2 to TRBJ2-2; 7 positions agree with TRBD1. CDR3 size: 15 residues. Germline loops: CDR1 SNHLY, CDR2 FYNNEI. V was clipped by 6 bases and J by 6 bases; unmatched bases: 10. As DNA, the CDR3 is TGTGCCAGCAGAACCGGGACAGCAGGCGCCGGGGAGCTGTTTTTT. Translated, it gives CASRTGTAGAGELFF.

Only a few counts were recorded for this clone. This chain joins TRBV30 and TRBJ1-1, with D unresolved. The V end was cut by 4 bases, the J end by 0 bases, with 12 bases between. Germline CDR1 reads GTSNPN; CDR2 reads SVGIG (reference sequence). The CDR3 spans 14 residues. In nucleotides, the CDR3 is TGTGCCTGGACCGCTACCTCCATGAACACTGAAGCTTTCTTT. Its protein is CAWTATSMNTEAFF.

This clone appeared a single time. The chain employs TRBV2 and TRBJ2-5, with 12 nucleotides matching TRBD1. With V trimmed by 4 bases and J by 5 bases, 2 bases remained unmatched. The CDR3 covers 14 residues. Germline lookup yields CDR1 SNHLY and CDR2 FYNNEI. The CDR3 is CASSGDRGLETQYF. DNA of the CDR3: TGTGCCAGCAGTGGGGACAGGGGGCTTGAGACCCAGTACTTC.

The chain recombines TRBV6-5 with TRBJ1-3, with a tentative D call TRBD1 (6 bases). The ends were cut back, 7 bases at V and 4 bases at J, with 14 bases in the middle. The CDR3 is 14 residues long. Looked up from germline, CDR1 is MNHEY and CDR2 is SVGAGI. The CDR3 here is CASTTGGLGNTIYF. Written as DNA, the CDR3 is TGTGCCAGCACCACCGGGGGGCTCGGAAACACCATATATTTT.

The V and J genes are TRBV5-4 and TRBJ1-2; no definite D call. The germline V gene encodes CDR1 SGHNT and CDR2 YYREEE (reference sequence). Trimming stripped 1 base from V and 4 bases from J, with 11 bases between. CDR3 size: 14 residues. CDR3 amino acids: CASSLSRGSYGYTF. The CDR3 nucleotides read TGTGCCAGCAGCTTGTCCCGGGGATCCTATGGCTACACCTTC.

The V and J genes are TRBV29-1 and TRBJ2-7, with 14 bases matching TRBD2. CDR3 length: 14 residues. CDR1 SQVTM and CDR2 ANQGSEA come from the germline V gene. J gave up 6 bases and V 7 bases, and 8 bases lay outside the gene matches. This CDR3 is CSGGLAGDIGEQYF. CDR3 sequence (DNA): TGCAGCGGGGGACTAGCGGGAGACATAGGCGAGCAGTACTTC.

The rearrangement joins TRBV27 to TRBJ2-7; D might be TRBD1 or TRBD2, each matching 6 bases. From germline, CDR1 is MNHEY and CDR2 SMNVEV (reference sequence). The V and J ends lost 5 bases and 1 base respectively, with 12 bases between them. The length of the CDR3 is 14 residues. The CDR3 here is CASSPRGTSYEQYF. The CDR3 DNA sequence: TGTGCCAGCAGTCCAAGGGGGACTTCCTACGAGCAGTACTTC.

V and J are TRBV6-1 and TRBJ2-5; TRBD1 or TRBD2 may be the D gene (5 bases each). The V and J ends lost 6 bases and 0 bases respectively, with 11 bases between them. The germline CDR1 and CDR2 sequences are MNHNS and SASEGT. The CDR3 totals 14 residues. DNA of the CDR3: TGTGCCAGCAGAAGCCAGGGACACCAAGAGACCCAGTACTTC. This encodes CASRSQGHQETQYF.

The chain employs TRBV30 and TRBJ2-7; D might be TRBD2 (5 bases). The V and J ends lost 4 bases and 0 bases respectively, with 13 bases between them. The germline gives CDR1 GTSNPN, CDR2 SVGIG (reference sequence). This CDR3 region has 14 residues. The CDR3 loop reads CAWIQASRSYEQYF. In DNA, the CDR3 is TGTGCCTGGATCCAGGCTAGCCGCTCCTACGAGCAGTACTTC. Complete variable domain (other parts from reference TRBV30 and TRBJ2-7): SQTIHQWPATLVQPVGSPLSLECTVEGTSNPNLYWYRQAAGRGLQLLFYSVGIGQISSEVPQNLSASRPQDRQFILSSKKLLLSDSGFYLCAWIQASRSYEQYFGPGTRLTVT.

This chain connects TRBV9 to TRBJ2-7, with a weak D call TRBD2 (6 bases). V dropped 0 bases and J dropped 1 base, with 11 bases sitting between them. The CDR3 consists of 15 residues. In germline, CDR1 is SGDLS, CDR2 YYNGEE. The CDR3 nucleotides read TGTGCCAGCAGCGTAGCTACGGGGACTTCCTACGAGCAGTACTTC. Translated: CASSVATGTSYEQYF.

The V and J genes are TRBV9 and TRBJ1-3; D is uncertain. Germline assignment: CDR1 SGDLS and CDR2 YYNGEE. Trimming took 4 bases from V and 1 from J, leaving 15 bases between them. The CDR3 is made up of 16 amino acids. The CDR3 coding sequence is TGTGCCAGCAGCTCCCCCCCGGGAGATTCTGGAAACACCATATATTTT. It translates to CASSSPPGDSGNTIYF.

This chain joins TRBV27 and TRBJ2-7; D gene uncertain. V lost 5 bases to trimming and J lost 5 bases, with 16 bases between them. The germline gives CDR1 MNHEY, CDR2 SMNVEV (reference sequence). CDR3 length: 14 amino acids. The CDR3 protein is CASSTMTPIDEQYF. The DNA of the CDR3 is TGTGCCAGCAGTACCATGACTCCTATAGACGAGCAGTACTTC.

This chain joins TRBV29-1 and TRBJ2-7; unclear D gene. The CDR3 is made up of 11 amino acids. Per germline, CDR1 SQVTM and CDR2 ANQGSEA. V lost 5 bases and J lost 6, with 11 bases in between. The CDR3 sequence is CSVSGLVEQYF. CDR3 in DNA: TGCAGCGTTTCCGGGCTAGTCGAGCAGTACTTC.

The V call is TRBV30, the J call TRBJ1-3, with D unclear. Trimming took 1 base from V and 4 from J, leaving 8 bases between them. Germline lookup yields CDR1 GTSNPN and CDR2 SVGIG (reference sequence). CDR3 length: 13 residues. The CDR3: CAWSADSGNTIYF. Written as DNA, the CDR3 is TGTGCCTGGAGTGCCGATTCCGGAAACACCATATATTTT.

This sequence joins TRBV5-1 and TRBJ2-1; TRBD2 agrees at 11 bases. V lost 6 bases, J lost 7 bases, and 3 bases stayed unmatched. CDR1 SGHRS and CDR2 YFSETQ come from the germline V gene. This CDR3 is 13 amino acids long. The CDR3 spells CASIASGRNEQFF. In DNA form, the CDR3 reads TGCGCCAGCATCGCTAGCGGGAGGAATGAGCAGTTCTTC.

The J gene is TRBJ2-1, the V gene TRBV19; the match to TRBD2 covers 9 bases. V lost 4 bases, J lost 8 bases, and 9 bases stayed unmatched. The CDR3 covers 15 residues. The germline CDR1 and CDR2 sequences are LNHDA and SQIVND (reference sequence). The CDR3 here is CASSTTGTSRDEQFF. CDR3 bases: TGTGCCAGTAGTACCACCGGGACTAGCCGGGATGAGCAGTTCTTC.